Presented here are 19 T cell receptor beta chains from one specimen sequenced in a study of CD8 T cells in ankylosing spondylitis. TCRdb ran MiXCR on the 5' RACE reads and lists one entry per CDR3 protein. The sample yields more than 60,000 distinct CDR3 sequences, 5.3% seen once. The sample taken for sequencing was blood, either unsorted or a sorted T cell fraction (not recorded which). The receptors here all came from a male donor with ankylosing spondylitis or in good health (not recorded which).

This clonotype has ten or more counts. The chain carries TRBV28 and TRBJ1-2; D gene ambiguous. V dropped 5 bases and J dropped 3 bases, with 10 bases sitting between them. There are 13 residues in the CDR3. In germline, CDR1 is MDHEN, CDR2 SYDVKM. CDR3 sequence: CASSQQLDYGYTF. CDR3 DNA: TGTGCCAGCAGTCAACAGCTGGACTATGGCTACACCTTC.

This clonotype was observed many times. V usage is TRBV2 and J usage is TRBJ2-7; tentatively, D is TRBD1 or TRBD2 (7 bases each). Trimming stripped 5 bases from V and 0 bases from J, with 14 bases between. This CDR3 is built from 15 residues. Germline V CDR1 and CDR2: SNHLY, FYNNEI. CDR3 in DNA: TGTGCCAGCAGTTTGAAGCGGGACAGCTCCTACGAGCAGTACTTC. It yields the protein CASSLKRDSSYEQYF.

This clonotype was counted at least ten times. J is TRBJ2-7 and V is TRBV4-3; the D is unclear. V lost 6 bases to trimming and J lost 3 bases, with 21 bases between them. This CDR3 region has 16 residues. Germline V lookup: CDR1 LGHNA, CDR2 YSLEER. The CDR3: CASSQFRSFGGYEQYF. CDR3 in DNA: TGCGCCAGCAGTCAATTCCGGAGTTTCGGTGGCTACGAGCAGTACTTC.

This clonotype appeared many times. The CDR3 loop reads CSARGSRGRGVSYNEQFF. CDR3 sequence (DNA): TGCAGTGCTAGAGGCAGCCGGGGGCGGGGGGTCTCCTACAATGAGCAGTTCTTC. The chain uses TRBV20-1 and TRBJ2-1, with 8 bases aligning to TRBD2. Germline CDR1 DFQATT, CDR2 SNEGSKA (reference sequence). This CDR3 is built from 18 residues. The V and J ends lost 1 base and 0 bases, in that order; junction bases with no gene match: 11.

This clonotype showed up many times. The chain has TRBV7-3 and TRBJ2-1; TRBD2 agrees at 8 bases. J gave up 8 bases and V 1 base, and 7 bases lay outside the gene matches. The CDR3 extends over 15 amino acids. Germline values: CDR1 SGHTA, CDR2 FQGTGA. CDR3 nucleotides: TGTGCCAGCAGCTTAATCGGGGGGGCCATCGATGAGCAGTTCTTC. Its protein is CASSLIGGAIDEQFF.

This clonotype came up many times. The CDR3 DNA is TGTGCTTCTGGACAGAGAGGCACAGATACGCAGTATTTT. As protein: CASGQRGTDTQYF. The chain uses TRBV7-6 and TRBJ2-3, with D possibly matching TRBD1 (6 bases). Germline CDR1 reads SGHVS; CDR2 reads FNYEAQ. This CDR3 is built from 13 residues.

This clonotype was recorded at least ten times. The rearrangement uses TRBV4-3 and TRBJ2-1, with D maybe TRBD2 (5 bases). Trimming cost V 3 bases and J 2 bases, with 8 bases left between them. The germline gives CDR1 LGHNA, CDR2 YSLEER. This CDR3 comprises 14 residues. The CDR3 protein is CASSQTTAYNEQFF. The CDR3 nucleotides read TGCGCCAGCAGCCAGACTACGGCCTACAATGAGCAGTTCTTC.

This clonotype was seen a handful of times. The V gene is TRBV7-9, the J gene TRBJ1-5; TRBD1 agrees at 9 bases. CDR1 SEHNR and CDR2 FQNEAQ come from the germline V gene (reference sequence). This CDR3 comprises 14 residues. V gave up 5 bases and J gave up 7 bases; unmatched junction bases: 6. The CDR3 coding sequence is TGTGCCAGCAGCCCGGGACAGGGAGGACAGCCCCAGCATTTT. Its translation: CASSPGQGGQPQHF.

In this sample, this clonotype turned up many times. The CDR3 protein is CASSSQGPLSTDTQYF. The CDR3 nucleotides read TGCGCCAGCAGCTCCCAAGGCCCTTTGAGCACAGATACGCAGTATTTT. The chain is built from TRBV5-1 and TRBJ2-3, with unresolved D. The germline CDR1 and CDR2 sequences are SGHRS and YFSETQ. Trimming shortened V by 3 bases and J by 0 bases, and 14 bases separated the two germline ends. The CDR3 runs 16 residues. Based on the CDR3 plus reference TRBV5-1 and TRBJ2-3, the full variable domain is KAGVTQTPRYLIKTRGQQVTLSCSPISGHRSVSWYQQTPGQGLQFLFEYFSETQRNKGNFPGRFSGRQFSNSRSEMNVSTLELGDSALYLCASSSQGPLSTDTQYFGPGTRLTVL.

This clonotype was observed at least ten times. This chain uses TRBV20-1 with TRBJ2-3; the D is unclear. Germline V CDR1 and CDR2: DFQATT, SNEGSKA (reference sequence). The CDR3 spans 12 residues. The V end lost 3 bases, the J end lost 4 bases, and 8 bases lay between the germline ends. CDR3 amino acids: CSARPLPDTQYF. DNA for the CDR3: TGCAGTGCTAGGCCCTTGCCAGATACGCAGTATTTT.

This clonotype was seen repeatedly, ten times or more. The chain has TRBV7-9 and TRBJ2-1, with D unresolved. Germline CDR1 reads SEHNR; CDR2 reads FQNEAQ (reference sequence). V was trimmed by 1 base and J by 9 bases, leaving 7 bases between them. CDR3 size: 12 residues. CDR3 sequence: CASSLGAGEQFF. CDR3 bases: TGTGCCAGCAGCTTAGGGGCCGGTGAGCAGTTCTTC. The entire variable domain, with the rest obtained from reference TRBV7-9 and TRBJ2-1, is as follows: DTGVSQNPRHKITKRGQNVTFRCDPISEHNRLYWYRQTLGQGPEFLTYFQNEAQLEKSRLLSDRFSAERPKGSFSTLEIQRTEQGDSAMYLCASSLGAGEQFFGPGTRLTVL.

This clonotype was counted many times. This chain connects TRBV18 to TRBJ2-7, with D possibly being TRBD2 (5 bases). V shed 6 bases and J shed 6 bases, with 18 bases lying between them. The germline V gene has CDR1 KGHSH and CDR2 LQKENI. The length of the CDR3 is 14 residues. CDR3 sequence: CASSPTQEVPEQYF. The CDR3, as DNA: TGTGCCAGCTCCCCTACCCAGGAGGTCCCCGAGCAGTACTTC.

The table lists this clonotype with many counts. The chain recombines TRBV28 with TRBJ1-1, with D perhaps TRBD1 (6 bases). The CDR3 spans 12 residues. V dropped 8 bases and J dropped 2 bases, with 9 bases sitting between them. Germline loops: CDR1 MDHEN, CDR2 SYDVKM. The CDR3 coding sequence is TGTGCCAGCGAGGACAGCAACACTGAAGCTTTCTTT. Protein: CASEDSNTEAFF.

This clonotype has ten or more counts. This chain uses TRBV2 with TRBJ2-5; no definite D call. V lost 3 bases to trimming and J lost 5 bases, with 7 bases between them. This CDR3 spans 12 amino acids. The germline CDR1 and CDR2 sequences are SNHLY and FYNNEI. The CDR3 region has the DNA TGTGCCAGCAGTGAGTCCTTTGAGACCCAGTACTTC. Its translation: CASSESFETQYF.

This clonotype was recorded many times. CDR3 amino acids: CASSLGVRETQYF. In nucleotides, the CDR3 is TGTGCCAGCAGCCTGGGGGTTCGAGAGACCCAGTACTTC. The chain carries TRBV7-9 and TRBJ2-5, with D perhaps given as TRBD1 or TRBD2 (5 bases each). Trimming took off 5 bases at V and 4 bases at J, with 11 bases between the two ends. The CDR3 covers 13 residues. The germline V gene has CDR1 SEHNR and CDR2 FQNEAQ (reference sequence). Looking up the rest from reference TRBV7-9 and TRBJ2-5 gives the full variable domain: DTGVSQNPRHKITKRGQNVTFRCDPISEHNRLYWYRQTLGQGPEFLTYFQNEAQLEKSRLLSDRFSAERPKGSFSTLEIQRTEQGDSAMYLCASSLGVRETQYFGPGTRLLVL.

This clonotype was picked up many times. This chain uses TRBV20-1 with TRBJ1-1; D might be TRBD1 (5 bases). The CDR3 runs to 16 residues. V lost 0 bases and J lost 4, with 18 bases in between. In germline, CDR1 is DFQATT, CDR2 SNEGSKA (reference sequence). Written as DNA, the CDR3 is TGCAGTGCTAGAGATCTTCGGGCAGGGAGCTTCACTGAAGCTTTCTTT. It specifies CSARDLRAGSFTEAFF.

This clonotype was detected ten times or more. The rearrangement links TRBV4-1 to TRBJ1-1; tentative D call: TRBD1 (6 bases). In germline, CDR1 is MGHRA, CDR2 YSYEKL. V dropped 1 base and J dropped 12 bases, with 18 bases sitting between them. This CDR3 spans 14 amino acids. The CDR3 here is CASSQGWGRGGTFF. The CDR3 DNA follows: TGCGCCAGCAGCCAAGGATGGGGAAGGGGGGGGACTTTCTTT.

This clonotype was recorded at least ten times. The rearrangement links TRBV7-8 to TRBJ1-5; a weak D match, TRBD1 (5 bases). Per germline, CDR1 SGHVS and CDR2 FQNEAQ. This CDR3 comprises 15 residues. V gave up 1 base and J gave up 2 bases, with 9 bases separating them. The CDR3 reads CASSLGGSGNQPQHF. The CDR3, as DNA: TGTGCCAGCAGCTTAGGGGGGTCGGGCAATCAGCCCCAGCATTTT. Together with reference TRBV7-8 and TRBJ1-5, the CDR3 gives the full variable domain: GAGVSQSPRYKVAKRGQDVALRCDPISGHVSLFWYQQALGQGPEFLTYFQNEAQLDKSGLPSDRFFAERPEGSVSTLKIQRTQQEDSAVYLCASSLGGSGNQPQHFGDGTRLSIL.

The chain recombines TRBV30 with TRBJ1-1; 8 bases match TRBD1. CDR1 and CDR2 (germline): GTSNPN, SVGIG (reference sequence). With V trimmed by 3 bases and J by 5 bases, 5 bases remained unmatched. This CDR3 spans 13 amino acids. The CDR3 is CAWSGQGATEAFF. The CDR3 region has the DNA TGTGCCTGGAGCGGACAGGGAGCGACTGAAGCTTTCTTT.